The source of this TCR beta chain is a study of blood T cell repertoires in COVID-19. Study overall: Italy, Spain and the United States were the sources of the convalescent and acute COVID-19 samples.

Germline lookup yields CDR1 WSHSY and CDR2 SAAADI. This CDR3 is 11 amino acids long. Trimming stripped 5 bases from V and 3 bases from J, with 5 bases between. Assay used: immunoSEQ multiplex PCR; TCRdb lists only in-frame clones, some missing. The top ten clones hold over 7.5% of a sample with a few hundred thousand clones, about 89% of them seen once. The receptor was isolated from a man aged 35-49 years who had recovered from COVID-19. The sample consisted of peripheral blood. This rearrangement joins TRBV10-2 to TRBJ2-7; D unclear. Here the CDR3 DNA reads TGCGCCAGCAGTCCTAACTACGAGCAGTACTTC. Translated: CASSPNYEQYF.